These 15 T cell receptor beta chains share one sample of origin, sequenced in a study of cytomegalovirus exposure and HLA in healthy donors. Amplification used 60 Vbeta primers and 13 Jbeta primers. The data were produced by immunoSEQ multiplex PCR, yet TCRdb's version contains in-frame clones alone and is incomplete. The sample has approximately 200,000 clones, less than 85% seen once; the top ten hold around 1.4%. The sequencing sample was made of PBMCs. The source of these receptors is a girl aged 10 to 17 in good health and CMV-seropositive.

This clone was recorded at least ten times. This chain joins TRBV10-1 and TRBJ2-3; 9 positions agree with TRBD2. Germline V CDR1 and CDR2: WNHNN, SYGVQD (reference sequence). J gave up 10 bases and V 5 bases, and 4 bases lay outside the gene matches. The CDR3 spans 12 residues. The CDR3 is CASSPAGGAQYF. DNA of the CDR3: TGCGCCAGCAGTCCAGCGGGGGGTGCGCAGTATTTT.

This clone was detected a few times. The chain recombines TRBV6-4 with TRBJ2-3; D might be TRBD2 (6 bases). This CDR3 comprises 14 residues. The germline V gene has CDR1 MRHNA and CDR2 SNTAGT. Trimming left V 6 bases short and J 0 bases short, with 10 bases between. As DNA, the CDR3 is TGTGCCAGCAGCCCCGCGGGAAGCACAGATACGCAGTATTTT. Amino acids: CASSPAGSTDTQYF.

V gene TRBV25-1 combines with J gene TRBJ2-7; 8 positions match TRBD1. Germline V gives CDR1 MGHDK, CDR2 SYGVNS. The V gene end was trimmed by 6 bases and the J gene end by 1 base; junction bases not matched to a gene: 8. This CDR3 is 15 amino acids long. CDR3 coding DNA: TGTGCCAGCAGGGCCGACAGGGGTTGGTCCTACGAGCAGTACTTC. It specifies CASRADRGWSYEQYF.

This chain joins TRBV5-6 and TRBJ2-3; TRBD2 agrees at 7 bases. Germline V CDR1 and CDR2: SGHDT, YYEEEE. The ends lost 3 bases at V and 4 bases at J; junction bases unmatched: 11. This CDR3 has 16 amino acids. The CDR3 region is CASSWAGEFDADTQYF. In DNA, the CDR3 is TGTGCCAGCAGCTGGGCGGGGGAGTTTGATGCAGATACGCAGTATTTT.

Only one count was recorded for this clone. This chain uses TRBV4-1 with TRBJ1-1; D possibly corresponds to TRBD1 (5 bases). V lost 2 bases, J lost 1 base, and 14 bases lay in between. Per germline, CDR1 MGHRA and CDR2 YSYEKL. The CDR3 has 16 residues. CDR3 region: CASSQPRRGRNTEAFF. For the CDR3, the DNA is TGCGCCAGCAGCCAACCCAGACGGGGGAGGAACACTGAAGCTTTCTTT.

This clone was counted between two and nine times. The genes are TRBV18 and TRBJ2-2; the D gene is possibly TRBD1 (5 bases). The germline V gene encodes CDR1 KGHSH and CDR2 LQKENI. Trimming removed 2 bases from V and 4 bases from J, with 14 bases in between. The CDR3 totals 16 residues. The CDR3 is CASSPGVPDTTGELFF. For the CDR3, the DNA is TGTGCCAGCTCACCAGGGGTTCCGGACACCACCGGGGAGCTGTTTTTT.

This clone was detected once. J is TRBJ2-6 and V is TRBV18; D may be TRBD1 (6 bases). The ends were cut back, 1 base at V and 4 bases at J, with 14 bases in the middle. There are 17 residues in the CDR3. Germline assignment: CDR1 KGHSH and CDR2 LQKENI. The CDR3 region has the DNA TGTGCCAGCTCACCACGGTCGGCAGGGGAAGGGGCCAACGTCCTGACTTTC. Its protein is CASSPRSAGEGANVLTF. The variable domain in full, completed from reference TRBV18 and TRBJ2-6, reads NAGVMQNPRHLVRRRGQEARLRCSPMKGHSHVYWYRQLPEEGLKFMVYLQKENIIDESGMPKERFSAEFPKEGPSILRIQQVVRGDSAAYFCASSPRSAGEGANVLTFGAGSRLTVL.

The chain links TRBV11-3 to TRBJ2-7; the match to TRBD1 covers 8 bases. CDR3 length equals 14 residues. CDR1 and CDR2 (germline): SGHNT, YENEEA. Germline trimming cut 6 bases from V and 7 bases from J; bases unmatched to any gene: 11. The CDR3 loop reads CASSPSGQGIEQYF. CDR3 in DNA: TGTGCCAGCAGTCCCTCTGGACAGGGAATAGAGCAGTACTTC.

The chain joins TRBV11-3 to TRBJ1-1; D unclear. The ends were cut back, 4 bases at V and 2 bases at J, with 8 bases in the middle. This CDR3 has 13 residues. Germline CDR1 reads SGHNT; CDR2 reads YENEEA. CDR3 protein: CASSSGFNTEAFF. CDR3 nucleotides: TGTGCCAGCAGCTCCGGGTTCAACACTGAAGCTTTCTTT.

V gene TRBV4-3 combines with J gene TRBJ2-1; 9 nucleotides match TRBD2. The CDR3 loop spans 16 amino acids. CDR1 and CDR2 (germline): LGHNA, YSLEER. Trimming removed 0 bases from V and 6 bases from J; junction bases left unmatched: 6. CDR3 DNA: TGCGCCAGCAGCCAAGATGGGGCGGGGGGGCCCAATGAGCAGTTCTTC. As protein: CASSQDGAGGPNEQFF.

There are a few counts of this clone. CDR3 bases: TGTGCCATCAGTGATTTGAAGGGAGGTAGCACTGAAGCTTTCTTT. Protein product: CAISDLKGGSTEAFF. The chain has TRBV10-3 and TRBJ1-1; D remains unclear. V lost 3 bases, J lost 4 bases, and 15 bases lay in between. The germline V gene encodes CDR1 ENHRY and CDR2 SYGVKD. CDR3 length: 15 residues.

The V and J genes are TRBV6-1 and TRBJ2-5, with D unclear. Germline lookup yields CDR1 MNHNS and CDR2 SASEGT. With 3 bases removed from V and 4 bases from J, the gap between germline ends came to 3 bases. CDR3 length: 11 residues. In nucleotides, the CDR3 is TGTGCCAGCAGTGATCTAGAGACCCAGTACTTC. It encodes CASSDLETQYF.

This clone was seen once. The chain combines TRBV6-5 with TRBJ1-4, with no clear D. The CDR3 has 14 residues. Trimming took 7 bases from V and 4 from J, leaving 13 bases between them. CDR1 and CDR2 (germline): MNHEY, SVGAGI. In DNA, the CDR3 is TGTGCCAGCAAGGCAGGCGGGGTTAATGAAAAACTGTTTTTT. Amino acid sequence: CASKAGGVNEKLFF.

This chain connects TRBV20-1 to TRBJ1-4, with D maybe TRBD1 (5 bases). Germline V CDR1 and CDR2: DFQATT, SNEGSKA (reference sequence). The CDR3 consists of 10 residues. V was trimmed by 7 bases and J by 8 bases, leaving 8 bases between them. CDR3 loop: CSGGEEKLFF. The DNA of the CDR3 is TGCAGTGGGGGCGAAGAAAAACTGTTTTTT.

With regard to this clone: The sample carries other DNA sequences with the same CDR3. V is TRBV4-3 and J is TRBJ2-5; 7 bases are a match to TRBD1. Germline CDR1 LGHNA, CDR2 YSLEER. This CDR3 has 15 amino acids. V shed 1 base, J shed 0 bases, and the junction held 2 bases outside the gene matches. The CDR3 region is CASSQGDRDQETQYF. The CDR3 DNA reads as TGCGCCAGCAGCCAAGGAGACAGGGACCAAGAGACCCAGTACTTC.